Below are 32 T cell receptor beta chains sequenced from a single sample in a study of Ad26.COV2.S vaccination and SARS-CoV-2 variants. Measured with immunoSEQ multiplex PCR; TCRdb has only the in-frame clones, and not every one. The sample shows over 450,000 clones, 89% of them seen only once. The treatment: about 20 received Ad26.COV2.S at low or high dose, single or two shots; about 5 received placebo; per-sample allocation not given. Repertoires come from day 63 after the first vaccine or placebo injection. The specimen was peripheral blood, collected in a trial of Ad26.COV2.S vaccine versus placebo. The source is a person between 18 and 65 years old who received the Ad26.COV2.S COVID-19 vaccine or a placebo.

This chain joins TRBV6-5 and TRBJ2-7; no clear D. Germline V gives CDR1 MNHEY, CDR2 SVGAGI. The CDR3 has 13 amino acids. With 4 bases removed from V and 3 bases from J, the gap between germline ends came to 10 bases. As DNA, the CDR3 is TGTGCCAGCAGTTCCGGCTCCCTCTACGAGCAGTACTTC. This translates into CASSSGSLYEQYF.

This clone was found a few times. V and J are TRBV18 and TRBJ1-5, with D uncertain. The germline CDR1 and CDR2 sequences are KGHSH and LQKENI. CDR3 size: 15 residues. With 4 bases removed from V and 0 bases from J, the gap between germline ends came to 10 bases. The CDR3 loop reads CASSRTTDSNQPQHF. In DNA form, the CDR3 reads TGTGCCAGCTCACGGACTACAGATAGCAATCAGCCCCAGCATTTT.

The chain has TRBV5-1 and TRBJ2-5, with TRBD2 as a possible D gene (7 bases). Per germline, CDR1 SGHRS and CDR2 YFSETQ. Trimming took off 2 bases at V and 2 bases at J, with 19 bases between the two ends. The CDR3 sequence is 17 residues long. As DNA, the CDR3 is TGCGCCAGCAGCTTTGGGGGCGGGGGAGCCACGCAAGAGACCCAGTACTTC. Translation: CASSFGGGGATQETQYF.

The chain has TRBV18 and TRBJ2-1; 12 bases are shared with TRBD2. The CDR3 loop spans 15 amino acids. Germline CDR1 is KGHSH and CDR2 is LQKENI. Trimming at V came to 6 bases and at J to 4 bases, leaving 4 bases not matched to a gene. The CDR3 spells CASSSGTSGYNEQFF. As DNA, the CDR3 is TGTGCCAGCTCGTCCGGGACTAGCGGGTACAATGAGCAGTTCTTC.

The gene calls are TRBV18 and TRBJ2-7; a possible D gene is TRBD1 (5 bases). Trimming stripped 3 bases from V and 4 bases from J, with 13 bases between. The CDR3 totals 14 residues. The germline CDR1 and CDR2 sequences are KGHSH and LQKENI. The CDR3 nucleotides are TGTGCCAGCTCACCCACGGACAATCAATACGAGCAGTACTTC. Translation: CASSPTDNQYEQYF.

The chain carries TRBV30 and TRBJ2-2; no firm D call. Trimming took 5 bases from V and 5 from J, leaving 12 bases between them. The length of the CDR3 is 13 residues. Germline V lookup: CDR1 GTSNPN, CDR2 SVGIG (reference sequence). CDR3 loop: CAWSNGLTGELFF. The CDR3 region has the DNA TGTGCCTGGTCAAACGGGCTTACCGGGGAGCTGTTTTTT.

In this sample, this clone turned up a few times. The chain joins TRBV25-1 to TRBJ1-6; D may be TRBD1 (6 bases). Trimming pared 10 bases from V and 0 bases from J, leaving 10 bases between. Germline V gene data show CDR1 as MGHDK and CDR2 as SYGVNS. This CDR3 has 14 residues. The CDR3 loop reads CATRTDSYNSPLHF. The DNA of the CDR3 is TGTGCCACCCGGACAGACTCCTATAATTCACCCCTCCACTTT.

V and J are TRBV3-1 (or the pseudogene TRBV3-2) and TRBJ1-6; TRBD1 agrees at 7 bases. The V gene end was trimmed by 1 base and the J gene end by 7 bases; junction bases not matched to a gene: 7. The germline gives CDR1 LGHDT, CDR2 YNNKEL (reference sequence). The CDR3 is 16 amino acids. Here the CDR3 DNA reads TGTGCCAGCAGCCAAGGAGCCCCAGGGGGGAATTCACCCCTCCACTTT. Protein: CASSQGAPGGNSPLHF.

This clone came up once. This chain uses TRBV5-1 with TRBJ1-5, with D possibly matching TRBD1 (5 bases). V dropped 0 bases and J dropped 6 bases, with 7 bases sitting between them. This CDR3 comprises 13 residues. Germline CDR1 reads SGHRS; CDR2 reads YFSETQ. The chain's CDR3 is CASSLVGGQPQHF. The CDR3 nucleotides are TGCGCCAGCAGCTTGGTCGGGGGTCAGCCCCAGCATTTT. Full variable domain (remainder filled in from reference TRBV5-1 and TRBJ1-5): KAGVTQTPRYLIKTRGQQVTLSCSPISGHRSVSWYQQTPGQGLQFLFEYFSETQRNKGNFPGRFSGRQFSNSRSEMNVSTLELGDSALYLCASSLVGGQPQHFGDGTRLSIL.

The chain employs TRBV12-5 and TRBJ1-1; the D gene is possibly TRBD1 (5 bases). Trimming took 6 bases from V and 10 from J, leaving 21 bases between them. Germline loops: CDR1 LGHNT, CDR2 FRNRAP. The CDR3 length is 14 residues. CDR3 amino acids: CASGYGTLDRGAFF. The CDR3 DNA reads TGTGCTAGTGGATACGGGACTTTAGACCGAGGAGCTTTCTTT.

V usage is TRBV13 and J usage is TRBJ1-1, with a tentative D call TRBD1 (5 bases). Germline V gene data show CDR1 as PRHDT and CDR2 as FYEKMQ (reference sequence). The CDR3 runs to 13 residues. The germline V and J ends were trimmed by 3 bases and 4 bases, with 9 bases remaining between them. The CDR3 loop is CASSFDRTTEAFF. DNA of the CDR3: TGTGCCAGCAGCTTCGACAGAACCACTGAAGCTTTCTTT.

The chain has TRBV7-9 and TRBJ2-1; 10 positions agree with TRBD2. V lost 5 bases, J lost 7 bases, and 14 bases stayed unmatched. Germline CDR1 reads SEHNR; CDR2 reads FQNEAQ (reference sequence). The CDR3 consists of 17 residues. The CDR3 DNA reads TGTGCCAGCAGCCCTCGAGTCGCTAGCGGGAGCGGGAATGAGCAGTTCTTC. This translates into CASSPRVASGSGNEQFF.

The V call is TRBV29-1, the J call TRBJ2-7; a possible D gene is TRBD2 (6 bases). Germline CDR1 reads SQVTM; CDR2 reads ANQGSEA. V was pared by 4 bases and J by 1 base, with 11 bases between. The CDR3 sequence is 13 residues long. CDR3 DNA: TGCAGCGTTGGCGGGGTAGGGTCCTACGAGCAGTACTTC. Translated, it gives CSVGGVGSYEQYF.

The V gene is TRBV5-1, the J gene TRBJ2-3; 7 nucleotides align to TRBD2. Germline CDR1 reads SGHRS; CDR2 reads YFSETQ. The ends lost 1 base at V and 3 bases at J; junction bases unmatched: 5. The CDR3 covers 15 residues. CDR3 amino acids: CASSLLGTMTDTQYF. The CDR3 nucleotides are TGCGCCAGCAGCTTGCTTGGGACTATGACAGATACGCAGTATTTT. The full variable domain, its missing parts supplied by reference TRBV5-1 and TRBJ2-3, is KAGVTQTPRYLIKTRGQQVTLSCSPISGHRSVSWYQQTPGQGLQFLFEYFSETQRNKGNFPGRFSGRQFSNSRSEMNVSTLELGDSALYLCASSLLGTMTDTQYFGPGTRLTVL.

The genes are TRBV5-4 and TRBJ2-1, with D tentatively TRBD1 or TRBD2 (5 bases each). The CDR3 totals 15 residues. Germline-derived CDR1 and CDR2 are SGHNT and YYREEE (reference sequence). Trimming removed 4 bases at V and 9 bases at J, with 20 bases between. The CDR3, as DNA: TGTGCCAGCAGCCTTAGGGGCGGGCACCTACGTGAGCAGTTCTTC. Amino acid sequence: CASSLRGGHLREQFF.

The V gene is TRBV28, the J gene TRBJ2-1; D gene uncertain. This CDR3 comprises 17 residues. Deletions cut 3 bases from V and 0 bases from J, with 15 bases between. The germline CDR1 and CDR2 sequences are MDHEN and SYDVKM. The DNA for the CDR3 is TGTGCCAGCAGTTTGGGGAAACCGCCGAGCTCCTACAATGAGCAGTTCTTC. Translated: CASSLGKPPSSYNEQFF.

V and J are TRBV30 and TRBJ2-2; 13 nucleotides align to TRBD2. The CDR3 totals 18 residues. Germline CDR1 reads GTSNPN; CDR2 reads SVGIG (reference sequence). Trimming removed 3 bases from V and 0 bases from J; junction bases left unmatched: 7. This chain's CDR3 is CAWRGGLAGLANTGELFF. The CDR3 DNA reads as TGTGCCTGGAGGGGGGGACTAGCGGGACTAGCGAACACCGGGGAGCTGTTTTTT.

The chain has TRBV9 and TRBJ2-2; D tentatively reads TRBD1 or TRBD2 (5 bases each). Trimming left V 0 bases short and J 6 bases short, with 9 bases between. The CDR3 contains 14 residues. Germline V CDR1 and CDR2: SGDLS, YYNGEE. CDR3 protein: CASSVALGAGELFF. CDR3 bases: TGTGCCAGCAGCGTAGCTTTGGGGGCCGGGGAGCTGTTTTTT.

The chain employs TRBV30 and TRBJ1-1; unclear D gene. The ends were cut back, 7 bases at V and 3 bases at J, with 6 bases in the middle. The CDR3 contains 10 residues. Germline CDR1 reads GTSNPN; CDR2 reads SVGIG (reference sequence). The CDR3 loop reads CASGYTEAFF. DNA for the CDR3: TGTGCCTCCGGATACACTGAAGCTTTCTTT.

The V call is TRBV2, the J call TRBJ2-7; D call uncertain. The CDR3 spans 12 residues. V was shortened by 6 bases and J by 4 bases, with 10 bases between the two germline ends. Per germline, CDR1 SNHLY and CDR2 FYNNEI. CDR3 residues: CASRGDKYEQYF. Written as DNA, the CDR3 is TGTGCCAGCAGAGGAGACAAGTACGAGCAGTACTTC.

This rearrangement joins TRBV5-1 to TRBJ2-3; 9 positions match TRBD2. V lost 3 bases, J lost 4 bases, and 3 bases stayed unmatched. Germline V lookup: CDR1 SGHRS, CDR2 YFSETQ. The CDR3 sequence is 14 residues long. The CDR3 region is CASSSSGISDTQYF. The CDR3 coding sequence is TGCGCCAGCAGCTCTAGCGGGATTTCAGATACGCAGTATTTT.

The chain joins TRBV9 to TRBJ2-7; TRBD1 agrees at 8 bases. Trimming took 4 bases from V and 4 from J; bases not matched to a gene: 7. The CDR3 is 14 residues long. Per germline, CDR1 SGDLS and CDR2 YYNGEE. CDR3 sequence (DNA): TGTGCCAGCAGCCCTTGGACAGGGTCTTACGAGCAGTACTTC. As protein: CASSPWTGSYEQYF.

The J gene is TRBJ2-1, the V gene TRBV28, with TRBD2 identical over 10 bases. Germline-derived CDR1 and CDR2 are MDHEN and SYDVKM. V lost 11 bases to trimming and J lost 10 bases; unmatched junction nucleotides: 11. This CDR3 comprises 13 residues. The CDR3 sequence: CAGGLAGDGEQFF. As DNA, the CDR3 is TGTGCCGGTGGGCTAGCGGGAGACGGCGAGCAGTTCTTC.

This chain uses TRBV30 with TRBJ1-2; the D gene is possibly TRBD1 (6 bases). The CDR3 sequence is 13 residues long. Trimming took 4 bases from V and 7 from J, leaving 16 bases between them. In germline, CDR1 is GTSNPN, CDR2 SVGIG (reference sequence). The CDR3 loop is CAWTPIQGTGYTF. CDR3 DNA: TGTGCCTGGACCCCAATACAGGGTACTGGCTACACCTTC.

V gene TRBV6-6 combines with J gene TRBJ1-1; 9 bases align to TRBD1. Per germline, CDR1 MNHNY and CDR2 SVGAGI (reference sequence). CDR3 length: 16 residues. Unmatched junction bases numbered 11, after V lost 6 bases and J lost 3 bases. The CDR3 DNA follows: TGTGCCAGCAGCCAACAAACACAGGGGGCCGACACTGAAGCTTTCTTT. This sequence encodes CASSQQTQGADTEAFF.

This chain uses TRBV11-2 with TRBJ2-1, with 10 bases aligning to TRBD2. V was clipped by 6 bases and J by 3 bases; unmatched bases: 5. The CDR3 has 15 residues. Germline CDR1 reads SGHAT; CDR2 reads FQNNGV. The DNA for the CDR3 is TGTGCCAGCAGTTCACTAGCGGGGATCTACAATGAGCAGTTCTTC. It translates to CASSSLAGIYNEQFF.

The V call is TRBV7-9, the J call TRBJ2-1; weak D call: TRBD2 (5 bases). This CDR3 contains 17 residues. Per the germline V gene, CDR1 is SEHNR and CDR2 is FQNEAQ (reference sequence). The ends were cut back, 1 base at V and 6 bases at J, with 19 bases in the middle. The CDR3 region has the DNA TGTGCCAGCAGCTTAGGTGGCGGACTCCAAGAACTCAATGAGCAGTTCTTC. This codes for CASSLGGGLQELNEQFF.

The J gene is TRBJ2-6, the V gene TRBV4-1, with D hard to call. There are 15 residues in the CDR3. The V and J ends lost 2 bases and 5 bases respectively, with 10 bases between them. Germline V gene data show CDR1 as MGHRA and CDR2 as YSYEKL. CDR3 coding DNA: TGCGCCAGCAGCCAACCCCTCGCGAGGGCCAACGTCCTGACTTTC. Translated, it gives CASSQPLARANVLTF.

This clone was detected only once. The CDR3 nucleotides read TGCGCCAGCAGCTTGAATGCGGGGGACTACTACGAGCAGTACTTC. This encodes CASSLNAGDYYEQYF. J is TRBJ2-7 and V is TRBV5-1, with 7 positions matching TRBD2. V trimming: 1 base; J trimming: 3 bases; junction bases outside the gene matches: 7. The germline V gene encodes CDR1 SGHRS and CDR2 YFSETQ. CDR3 length: 15 amino acids.

V and J are TRBV20-1 and TRBJ2-3; D is perhaps TRBD2 (6 bases). The CDR3 is 12 amino acids. Looked up from germline, CDR1 is DFQATT and CDR2 is SNEGSKA (reference sequence). Trimming left V 3 bases short and J 4 bases short, with 8 bases between. CDR3 sequence: CSASSSADTQYF. In nucleotides, the CDR3 is TGCAGTGCTAGTTCTAGCGCAGATACGCAGTATTTT.

This clone was seen a single time. The gene calls are TRBV7-9 and TRBJ2-1, with 7 bases that match TRBD2. The V gene's germline CDR1 is SEHNR and CDR2 FQNEAQ (reference sequence). V lost 1 base and J lost 2; bases outside the gene matches: 5. The CDR3 runs to 16 residues. CDR3 sequence: CASSLVPGGAYNEQFF. The CDR3 DNA reads TGTGCCAGCAGCTTAGTTCCGGGAGGAGCCTACAATGAGCAGTTCTTC.

This chain connects TRBV21-1 to TRBJ1-2; TRBD1, the table's D call, was not compared with the DNA. TRBV21-1 is deemed a pseudogene. The CDR3 loop spans 16 amino acids. The CDR3 protein is CASSKNTGQGVYGYTF. CDR3 DNA sequence: TGTGCCAGCAGCAAAAATACCGGACAGGGCGTTTATGGCTACACCTTC.